These 18 T cell receptor beta chains originate from one sample sequenced in a study of CD8 T cells in ankylosing spondylitis. TCRdb independently ran MiXCR on the 5' RACE reads; one entry per CDR3 protein. The sample consists of 200,000 or so distinct CDR3 sequences, over 10% of them appearing once. The sample comprised blood, either unsorted or a sorted T cell fraction (not recorded which). The receptors stem from a female donor with ankylosing spondylitis or in good health (not recorded which).

This clonotype occurred a few times. The CDR3 loop reads CASSVPTSGIMAGELFF. DNA of the CDR3: TGTGCCAGCAGTGTACCTACTAGCGGGATTATGGCCGGGGAGCTGTTTTTT. The chain couples TRBV2 to TRBJ2-2, with TRBD2 matching 10 bases. CDR3 length: 17 residues. The germline V gene encodes CDR1 SNHLY and CDR2 FYNNEI. Unmatched junction bases numbered 11, after V lost 4 bases and J lost 6 bases.

The chain recombines TRBV7-3 with TRBJ1-1, with TRBD1 as a possible D gene (5 bases). This CDR3 is built from 14 residues. Trimming cost V 5 bases and J 4 bases, with 14 bases left between them. Germline V gene lookup returns CDR1 SGHTA and CDR2 FQGTGA. The CDR3 DNA is TGTGCCAGCAGCCCCTACGGCGGGGGCACTGAAGCTTTCTTT. Residues: CASSPYGGGTEAFF.

In its sample, this clonotype was seen many times. The chain uses TRBV6-6 and TRBJ1-1; D gene ambiguous. Germline V lookup: CDR1 MNHNY, CDR2 SVGAGI (reference sequence). The CDR3 spans 12 residues. The V and J ends lost 7 bases and 5 bases respectively, with 11 bases between them. The CDR3 protein is CASNPSGTEAFF. CDR3 sequence (DNA): TGTGCCAGCAACCCTAGTGGGACTGAAGCTTTCTTT.

Remarks on this clonotype: It may be a read error: a sequence one base away is much more abundant. The chain is built from TRBV5-8 and TRBJ2-7, with TRBD1 as a possible D gene (5 bases). This CDR3 comprises 13 residues. CDR1 is SGHTS and CDR2 is YDEGEE in the germline V gene. DNA of the CDR3: TGTGCCAGCAGCTTAGAAGGGGTCCACGAGCAGCACTTC. This encodes CASSLEGVHEQHF. The full variable domain, rest sourced from reference TRBV5-8 and TRBJ2-7, is EAGVTQSPTHLIKTRGQQATLRCSPISGHTSVYWYQQALGLGLQFLLWYDEGEERNRGNFPPRFSGRQFPNYSSELNVNALELEDSALYLCASSLEGVHEQHFGPGTRLTVT.

This clonotype was found many times. This chain links TRBV7-6 with TRBJ2-1; 12 bases map to TRBD2. Trimming took 6 bases from V and 1 from J; bases not matched to a gene: 1. The CDR3 is 15 amino acids. Per the germline V gene, CDR1 is SGHVS and CDR2 is FNYEAQ. This CDR3 reads CASRGLAGSYNEQFF. CDR3 nucleotides: TGTGCCAGCAGAGGACTAGCGGGATCCTACAATGAGCAGTTCTTC.

This clonotype was counted ten times or more. The chain is built from TRBV10-3 and TRBJ2-7; TRBD1 matches 8 bases. The CDR3 totals 14 residues. Looked up from germline, CDR1 is ENHRY and CDR2 is SYGVKD. J gave up 3 bases and V 10 bases, and 11 bases lay outside the gene matches. Here the CDR3 DNA reads TGTGCCACTGGACGACAGGGGTCCCGCTACGAGCAGTACTTC. It specifies CATGRQGSRYEQYF.

V gene TRBV12-3 or TRBV12-4 combines with J gene TRBJ2-1; 8 bases map to TRBD2. This CDR3 comprises 19 residues. The J segment lost 8 bases and the V segment lost 2 bases, leaving 20 bases of the junction unmatched. CDR3 sequence reads: CASSLYRVRDRAGVDEQFF. In nucleotides, the CDR3 is TGTGCCAGCAGTTTATATCGGGTAAGGGACCGAGCGGGAGTCGATGAGCAGTTCTTC.

This clonotype came up many times. The V call is TRBV9, the J call TRBJ2-2, with TRBD1 matching over 7 bases. J gave up 1 base and V 4 bases, and 7 bases lay outside the gene matches. Germline CDR1 is SGDLS and CDR2 is YYNGEE. CDR3 length equals 16 residues. CDR3 sequence reads: CASSPRTGENTGELFF. DNA for the CDR3: TGTGCCAGCAGCCCCCGGACAGGAGAGAACACCGGGGAGCTGTTTTTT.

The rearrangement uses TRBV11-3 and TRBJ2-7; no definite D call. CDR3 length equals 11 residues. The germline V gene encodes CDR1 SGHNT and CDR2 YENEEA. V was clipped by 10 bases and J by 3 bases, with 10 bases between them. The CDR3 protein is CANSRNYEQYF. The CDR3 DNA sequence: TGTGCCAACAGTAGAAACTACGAGCAGTACTTC.

This rearrangement joins TRBV5-1 to TRBJ2-7; weak D call: TRBD2 (6 bases). V was cut by 0 bases and J by 5 bases, with 9 bases left in between. The CDR3 has 13 residues. CDR1 and CDR2 (germline): SGHRS, YFSETQ. CDR3 nucleotide sequence: TGCGCCAGCAGCTTGGGTGGAGGGAACGAGCAGTACTTC. This translates into CASSLGGGNEQYF.

V and J are TRBV5-6 and TRBJ1-5, with TRBD1 as a possible D gene (5 bases). The DNA end is a closer match to TRBJ2-3, so the J assignment may be wrong. The CDR3 runs 13 residues. Germline values: CDR1 SGHDT, CDR2 YYEEEE. CDR3 loop: CASSRRGNQPQYF. The CDR3 bases are TGTGCCAGCAGCCGTAGGGGCAATCAGCCCCAGTATTTT.

The sample holds many counts of this clonotype. The chain couples TRBV5-1 to TRBJ1-1; the D gene is possibly TRBD1 (5 bases). The CDR3 extends over 14 amino acids. V was shortened by 1 base and J by 3 bases, with 10 bases between the two germline ends. Germline V CDR1 and CDR2: SGHRS, YFSETQ. The CDR3 sequence is CASSLLPGDTEAFF. The DNA for the CDR3 is TGCGCCAGCAGCTTGTTGCCGGGGGACACTGAAGCTTTCTTT.

This clonotype was observed at least ten times. The J gene is TRBJ2-2, the V gene TRBV25-1, with 10 bases identical to TRBD1. From germline, CDR1 is MGHDK and CDR2 SYGVNS. The CDR3 extends over 16 amino acids. The trim removed 6 bases at V and 7 bases at J, leaving 11 bases unmatched. CDR3 loop: CASSDRGLGGGGELFF. CDR3 nucleotide sequence: TGTGCCAGCAGCGACAGGGGGCTCGGAGGCGGCGGGGAGCTGTTTTTT. The whole variable domain, filled in from reference TRBV25-1 and TRBJ2-2, reads EADIYQTPRYLVIGTGKKITLECSQTMGHDKMYWYQQDPGMELHLIHYSYGVNSTEKGDLSSESTVSRIRTEHFPLTLESARPSHTSQYLCASSDRGLGGGGELFFGEGSRLTVL.

This clonotype appeared many times. V is TRBV20-1 and J is TRBJ1-2; D gene uncertain. V gave up 3 bases and J gave up 3 bases, with 14 bases separating them. The CDR3 loop spans 14 amino acids. The V gene's germline CDR1 is DFQATT and CDR2 SNEGSKA (reference sequence). CDR3 nucleotides: TGCAGTGCTAGTCACCCTGTCGGGGACTATGGCTACACCTTC. It encodes CSASHPVGDYGYTF.

This clonotype was counted between two and nine times. The chain is built from TRBV5-1 and TRBJ2-1; 10 positions match TRBD2. V lost 2 bases and J lost 10; bases outside the gene matches: 15. Germline V gene lookup returns CDR1 SGHRS and CDR2 YFSETQ. The CDR3 consists of 17 residues. The CDR3 DNA reads as TGCGCCAGCAGCTTCGGGCCGGTGACTAGCGGGTCCGAGGAGCAGTTCTTC. It specifies CASSFGPVTSGSEEQFF.

This clonotype was seen repeatedly, ten times or more. The gene calls are TRBV11-2 and TRBJ1-3; D unclear. The CDR3 sequence is 13 residues long. Per germline, CDR1 SGHAT and CDR2 FQNNGV. V lost 5 bases and J lost 4, with 9 bases in between. The CDR3, as DNA: TGTGCCAGCAGCACCTGGACGGGAAACACCATATATTTT. Its protein product is CASSTWTGNTIYF.

This clonotype was detected many times. The chain carries TRBV20-1 and TRBJ2-7; D gene unclear. V gave up 0 bases and J gave up 4 bases, with 10 bases separating them. CDR3 length equals 13 residues. CDR1 and CDR2 (germline): DFQATT, SNEGSKA (reference sequence). The CDR3 nucleotides read TGCAGTGCTAGAGATTTAAGGGTGTACGAGCAGTACTTC. It encodes CSARDLRVYEQYF.

Many counts were recorded for this clonotype. The CDR3 DNA reads TGTGCCAGCAGAGGTCCCGCTTCCTCAGATACGCAGTATTTT. As protein: CASRGPASSDTQYF. The chain employs TRBV12-3 or TRBV12-4 and TRBJ2-3, with D hard to call. Trimming removed 6 bases at V and 4 bases at J, with 14 bases between. The CDR3 consists of 14 residues.